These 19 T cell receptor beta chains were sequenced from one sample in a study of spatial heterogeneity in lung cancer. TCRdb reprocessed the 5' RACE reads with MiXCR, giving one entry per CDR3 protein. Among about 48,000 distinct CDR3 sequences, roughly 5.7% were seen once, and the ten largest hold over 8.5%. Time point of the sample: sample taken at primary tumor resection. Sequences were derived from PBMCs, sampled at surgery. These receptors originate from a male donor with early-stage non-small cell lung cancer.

CDR3 nucleotides: TGTGCCAGCCAGGGGACAGGTCGGACTGAAGCTTTCTTT. This encodes CASQGTGRTEAFF. V and J are TRBV6-5 and TRBJ1-1, with TRBD1 matching over 8 bases. CDR3 length: 13 amino acids. V shed 8 bases and J 5 bases; nucleotides not matched to a gene: 7. The germline CDR1 and CDR2 sequences are MNHEY and SVGAGI.

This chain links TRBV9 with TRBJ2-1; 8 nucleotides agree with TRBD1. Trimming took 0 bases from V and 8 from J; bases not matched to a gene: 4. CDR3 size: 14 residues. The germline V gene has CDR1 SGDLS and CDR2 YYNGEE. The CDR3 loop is CASSVAGGDYEQFF. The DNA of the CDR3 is TGTGCCAGCAGCGTAGCAGGGGGCGACTATGAGCAGTTCTTC.

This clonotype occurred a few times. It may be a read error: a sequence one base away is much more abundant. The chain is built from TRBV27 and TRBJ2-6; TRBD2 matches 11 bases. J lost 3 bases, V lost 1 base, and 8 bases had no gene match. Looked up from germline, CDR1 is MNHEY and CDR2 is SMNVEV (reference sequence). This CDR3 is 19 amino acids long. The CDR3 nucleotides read TGTGCCAGCAGTTTATGGGCAGGGACTAGCGGTTTTGGGGCCAACGTCCTGACTTTC. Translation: CASSLWAGTSGFGANVLTF.

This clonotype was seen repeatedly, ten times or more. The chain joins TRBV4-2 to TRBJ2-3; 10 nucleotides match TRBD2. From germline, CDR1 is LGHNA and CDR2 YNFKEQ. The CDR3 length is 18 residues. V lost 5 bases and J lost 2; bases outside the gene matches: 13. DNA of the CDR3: TGTGCCAGCAGCTTAGGTATTGGACTAGCGGACTACACAGATACGCAGTATTTT. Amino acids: CASSLGIGLADYTDTQYF.

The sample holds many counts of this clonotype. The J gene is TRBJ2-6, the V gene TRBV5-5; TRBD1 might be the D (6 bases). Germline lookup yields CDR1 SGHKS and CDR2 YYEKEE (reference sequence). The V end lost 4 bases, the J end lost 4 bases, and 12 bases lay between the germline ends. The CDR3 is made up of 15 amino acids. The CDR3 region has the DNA TGTGCCAGCAGCCTCGACAGGCAAGGGGCCAACGTCCTGACTTTC. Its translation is CASSLDRQGANVLTF. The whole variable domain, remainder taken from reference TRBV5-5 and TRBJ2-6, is DAGVTQSPTHLIKTRGQQVTLRCSPISGHKSVSWYQQVLGQGPQFIFQYYEKEERGRGNFPDRFSARQFPNYSSELNVNALLLGDSALYLCASSLDRQGANVLTFGAGSRLTVL.

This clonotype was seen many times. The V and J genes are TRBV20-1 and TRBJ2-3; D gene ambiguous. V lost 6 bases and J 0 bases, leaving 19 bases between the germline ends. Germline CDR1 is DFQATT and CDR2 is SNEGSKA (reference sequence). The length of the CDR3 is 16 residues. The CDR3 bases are TGCAGTGCCCTGCCACCCCCCGGGTCTAGCACAGATACGCAGTATTTT. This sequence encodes CSALPPPGSSTDTQYF.

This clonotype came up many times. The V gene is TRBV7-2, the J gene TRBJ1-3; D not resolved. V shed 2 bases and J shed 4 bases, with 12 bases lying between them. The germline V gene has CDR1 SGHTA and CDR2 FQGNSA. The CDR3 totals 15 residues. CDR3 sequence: CASSLSVGAGNTIYF. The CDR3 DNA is TGTGCCAGCAGCTTAAGTGTCGGTGCGGGAAACACCATATATTTT.

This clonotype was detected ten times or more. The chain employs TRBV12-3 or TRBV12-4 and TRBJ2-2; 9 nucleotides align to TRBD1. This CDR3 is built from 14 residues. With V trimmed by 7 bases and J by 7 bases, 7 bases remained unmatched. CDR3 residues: CASNKQGAGGELFF. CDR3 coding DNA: TGTGCCAGCAACAAACAGGGGGCAGGCGGGGAGCTGTTTTTT.

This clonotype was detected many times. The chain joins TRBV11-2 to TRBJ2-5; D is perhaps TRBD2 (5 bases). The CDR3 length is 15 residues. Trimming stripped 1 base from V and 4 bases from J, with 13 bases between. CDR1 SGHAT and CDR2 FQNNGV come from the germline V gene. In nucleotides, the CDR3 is TGTGCCAGCAGCTTAGGAGGGAGTAGTGGAGAGACCCAGTACTTC. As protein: CASSLGGSSGETQYF.

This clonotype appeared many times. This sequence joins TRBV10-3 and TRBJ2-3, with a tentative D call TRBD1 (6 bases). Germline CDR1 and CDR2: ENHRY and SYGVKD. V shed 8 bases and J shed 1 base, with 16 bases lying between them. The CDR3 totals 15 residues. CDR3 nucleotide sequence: TGTGCCATCCGCCGCAGGACAGCGGGCACAGATACGCAGTATTTT. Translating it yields CAIRRRTAGTDTQYF.

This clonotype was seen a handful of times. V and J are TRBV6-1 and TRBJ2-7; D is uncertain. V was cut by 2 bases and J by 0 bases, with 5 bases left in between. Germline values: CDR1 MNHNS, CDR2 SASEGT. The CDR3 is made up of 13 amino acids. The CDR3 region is CASSEMGSYEQYF. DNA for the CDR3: TGTGCCAGCAGTGAAATGGGCTCCTACGAGCAGTACTTC.

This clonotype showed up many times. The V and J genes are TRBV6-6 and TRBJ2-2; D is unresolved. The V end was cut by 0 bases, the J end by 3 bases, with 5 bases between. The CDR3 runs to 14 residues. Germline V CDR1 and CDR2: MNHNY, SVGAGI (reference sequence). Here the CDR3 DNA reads TGTGCCAGCAGTTACTCGCCATACACCGGGGAGCTGTTTTTT. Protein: CASSYSPYTGELFF.

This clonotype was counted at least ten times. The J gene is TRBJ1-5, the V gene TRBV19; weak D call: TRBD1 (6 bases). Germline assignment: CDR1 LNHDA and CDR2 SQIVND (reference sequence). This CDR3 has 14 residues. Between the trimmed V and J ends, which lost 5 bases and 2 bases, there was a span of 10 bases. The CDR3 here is CASSGSGGNQPQHF. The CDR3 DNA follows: TGTGCCAGTAGTGGTTCAGGGGGCAATCAGCCCCAGCATTTT.

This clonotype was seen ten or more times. The CDR3 reads CASLDSQGGANVLTF. DNA for the CDR3: TGTGCCAGCCTGGACAGTCAGGGTGGGGCCAACGTCCTGACTTTC. V usage is TRBV28 and J usage is TRBJ2-6; possibly TRBD1 for D (6 bases). The V gene lost 8 bases and the J gene lost 3 bases, with 14 bases spanning the gap. CDR3 length: 15 residues. The germline V gene has CDR1 MDHEN and CDR2 SYDVKM. Together with reference TRBV28 and TRBJ2-6, the CDR3 gives the full variable domain: DVKVTQSSRYLVKRTGEKVFLECVQDMDHENMFWYRQDPGLGLRLIYFSYDVKMKEKGDIPEGYSVSREKKERFSLILESASTNQTSMYLCASLDSQGGANVLTFGAGSRLTVL.

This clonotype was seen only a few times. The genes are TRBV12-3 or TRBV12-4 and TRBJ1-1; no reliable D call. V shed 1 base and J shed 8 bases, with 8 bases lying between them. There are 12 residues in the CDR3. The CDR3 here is CASSLEVREAFF. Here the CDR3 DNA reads TGTGCCAGCAGTTTAGAGGTCCGGGAAGCTTTCTTT.

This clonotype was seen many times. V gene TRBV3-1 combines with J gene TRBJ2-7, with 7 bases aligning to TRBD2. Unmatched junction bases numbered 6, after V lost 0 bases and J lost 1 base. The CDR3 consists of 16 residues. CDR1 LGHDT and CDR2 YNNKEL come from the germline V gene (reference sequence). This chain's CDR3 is CASSQDHGTKSYEQYF. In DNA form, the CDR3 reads TGTGCCAGCAGCCAAGATCACGGGACTAAATCCTACGAGCAGTACTTC.

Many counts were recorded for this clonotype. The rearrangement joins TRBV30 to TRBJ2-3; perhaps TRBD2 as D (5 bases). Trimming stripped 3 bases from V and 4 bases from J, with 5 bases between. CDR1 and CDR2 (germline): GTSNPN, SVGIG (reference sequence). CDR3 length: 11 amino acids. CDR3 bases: TGTGCCTGGAGAGCGGCAGATACGCAGTATTTT. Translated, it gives CAWRAADTQYF. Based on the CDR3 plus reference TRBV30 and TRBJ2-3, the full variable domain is SQTIHQWPATLVQPVGSPLSLECTVEGTSNPNLYWYRQAAGRGLQLLFYSVGIGQISSEVPQNLSASRPQDRQFILSSKKLLLSDSGFYLCAWRAADTQYFGPGTRLTVL.

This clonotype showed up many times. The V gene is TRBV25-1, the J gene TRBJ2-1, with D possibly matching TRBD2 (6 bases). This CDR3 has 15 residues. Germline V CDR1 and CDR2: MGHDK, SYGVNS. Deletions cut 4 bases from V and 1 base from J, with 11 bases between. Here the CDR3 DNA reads TGTGCCAGCAGTGGGAGGGTTGGGTCCTACAATGAGCAGTTCTTC. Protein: CASSGRVGSYNEQFF.

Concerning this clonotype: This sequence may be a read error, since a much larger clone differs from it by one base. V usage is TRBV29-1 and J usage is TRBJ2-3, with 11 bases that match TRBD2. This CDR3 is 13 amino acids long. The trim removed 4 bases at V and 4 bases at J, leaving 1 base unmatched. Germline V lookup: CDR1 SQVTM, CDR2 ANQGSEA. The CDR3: CSVVLAGADTQYF. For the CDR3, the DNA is TGCAGCGTTGTACTAGCGGGAGCAGATACGCAGTATTTT.